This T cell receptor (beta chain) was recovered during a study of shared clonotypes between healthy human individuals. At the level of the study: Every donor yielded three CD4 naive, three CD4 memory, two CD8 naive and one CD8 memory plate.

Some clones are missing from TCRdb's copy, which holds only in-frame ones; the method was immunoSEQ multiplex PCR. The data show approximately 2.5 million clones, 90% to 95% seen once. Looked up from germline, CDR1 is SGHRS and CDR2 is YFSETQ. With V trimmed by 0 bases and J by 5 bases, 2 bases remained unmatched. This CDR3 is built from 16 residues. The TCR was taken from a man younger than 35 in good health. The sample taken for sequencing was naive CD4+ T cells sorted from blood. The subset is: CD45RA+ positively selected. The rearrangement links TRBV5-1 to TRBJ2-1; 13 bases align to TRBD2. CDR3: CASSLGTSGGNNEQFF. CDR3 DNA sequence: TGCGCCAGCAGCTTGGGGACTAGCGGGGGAAACAATGAGCAGTTCTTC. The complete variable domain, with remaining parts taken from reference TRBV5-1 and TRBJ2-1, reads KAGVTQTPRYLIKTRGQQVTLSCSPISGHRSVSWYQQTPGQGLQFLFEYFSETQRNKGNFPGRFSGRQFSNSRSEMNVSTLELGDSALYLCASSLGTSGGNNEQFFGPGTRLTVL.